Each of the 21 T cell receptor beta chains below was sequenced from the same sample in a study of Ad26.COV2.S vaccination and SARS-CoV-2 variants. Sample treatment: about 20 received Ad26.COV2.S at low or high dose, single or two shots; several received placebo; per-sample allocation not given. On day 63 after the first injection, vaccine and placebo recipients gave samples. Sequencing was performed with immunoSEQ multiplex PCR; in TCRdb, only in-frame clones are kept and a portion is missing. This table has roughly 420,000 clones, 80% to 90% appearing once. Material: peripheral blood, obtained in a trial of Ad26.COV2.S vaccine versus placebo. The receptors shown here come from a person aged 18-65 years who received the Ad26.COV2.S COVID-19 vaccine or a placebo.

The chain combines TRBV5-1 with TRBJ1-3; D might be TRBD1 (5 bases). This CDR3 comprises 15 residues. V was clipped by 0 bases and J by 1 base, with 8 bases between them. Looked up from germline, CDR1 is SGHRS and CDR2 is YFSETQ. For the CDR3, the DNA is TGCGCCAGCAGCTTGGACGACAGTTCTGGAAACACCATATATTTT. It codes for CASSLDDSSGNTIYF. Filled out from reference TRBV5-1 and TRBJ1-3, the complete variable domain reads KAGVTQTPRYLIKTRGQQVTLSCSPISGHRSVSWYQQTPGQGLQFLFEYFSETQRNKGNFPGRFSGRQFSNSRSEMNVSTLELGDSALYLCASSLDDSSGNTIYFGEGSWLTVV.

The chain recombines TRBV24-1 with TRBJ1-1, with 9 nucleotides matching TRBD1. The CDR3 contains 17 residues. CDR1 and CDR2 (germline): KGHDR, SFDVKD. V dropped 5 bases and J dropped 4; count of bases not matched to a gene: 13. The CDR3 bases are TGTGCCACCAGTGGCTTTCACGGGACAGGGATAAGCACTGAAGCTTTCTTT. As protein: CATSGFHGTGISTEAFF.

The rearrangement links TRBV9 to TRBJ2-1; D not certain. Trimming stripped 3 bases from V and 4 bases from J, with 8 bases between. Germline V CDR1 and CDR2: SGDLS, YYNGEE. This CDR3 is built from 13 residues. CDR3 amino acids: CASSGRAYNEQFF. The CDR3, as DNA: TGTGCCAGCAGCGGAAGGGCGTACAATGAGCAGTTCTTC.

The chain couples TRBV6-6 to TRBJ2-2; TRBD2 might be the D (6 bases). Germline loops: CDR1 MNHNY, CDR2 SVGAGI (reference sequence). The CDR3 is made up of 14 amino acids. Trimming took 7 bases from V and 5 from J, leaving 14 bases between them. CDR3 DNA sequence: TGTGCCAGCACCCTAACCCGGGGGACCGGGGAGCTGTTTTTT. Amino acids: CASTLTRGTGELFF.

The chain couples TRBV7-2 to TRBJ1-1; D possibly corresponds to TRBD1 (6 bases). The CDR3 sequence is 16 residues long. The germline V gene encodes CDR1 SGHTA and CDR2 FQGNSA. The V and J ends lost 4 bases and 4 bases respectively, with 19 bases between them. CDR3 protein: CASSSHRVEVGTEAFF. CDR3 nucleotides: TGTGCCAGCAGCTCCCACAGGGTAGAGGTAGGCACTGAAGCTTTCTTT.

CDR3 nucleotides: TGTGCCAGCAGCCAAGGGTCTGACGAGCAGTACTTC. Translated: CASSQGSDEQYF. J is TRBJ2-7 and V is TRBV4-2; no definite D call. CDR3 length equals 12 residues. Germline V CDR1 and CDR2: LGHNA, YNFKEQ. V lost 1 base, J lost 5 bases, and 6 bases lay in between.

V usage is TRBV28 and J usage is TRBJ1-6; possible D gene TRBD1, 6 bases. Trimming shortened V by 5 bases and J by 7 bases, and 12 bases separated the two germline ends. The CDR3 runs to 14 residues. Germline lookup yields CDR1 MDHEN and CDR2 SYDVKM. CDR3 region: CASSDGQFNSPLHF. The CDR3 DNA is TGTGCCAGCAGTGACGGACAGTTCAATTCACCCCTCCACTTT. Using reference TRBV28 and TRBJ1-6 for the parts outside the CDR3, the full variable domain is DVKVTQSSRYLVKRTGEKVFLECVQDMDHENMFWYRQDPGLGLRLIYFSYDVKMKEKGDIPEGYSVSREKKERFSLILESASTNQTSMYLCASSDGQFNSPLHFGNGTRLTVT.

This sequence joins TRBV3-1 (or the pseudogene TRBV3-2) and TRBJ2-2; D possibly corresponds to TRBD2 (6 bases). Trimming took 4 bases from V and 3 from J, leaving 15 bases between them. This CDR3 contains 16 residues. CDR1 and CDR2 (germline): LGHDT, YNNKEL (reference sequence). The DNA for the CDR3 is TGTGCCAGCAGCCGCGGGGAATCACGATACACCGGGGAGCTGTTTTTT. The encoded protein is CASSRGESRYTGELFF.

This clone was picked up one time. The chain links TRBV7-2 to TRBJ1-2; a weak D match, TRBD1 (6 bases). The germline CDR1 and CDR2 sequences are SGHTA and FQGNSA. The CDR3 covers 15 residues. Trimming removed 5 bases from V and 6 bases from J, with 19 bases in between. The CDR3 loop reads CASSQGGVNLNGYTF. In nucleotides, the CDR3 is TGTGCCAGCAGCCAAGGGGGGGTTAACCTTAATGGCTACACCTTC.

CDR3 region: CASSLITVHNSPLHF. The CDR3 region has the DNA TGTGCCAGCAGCTTAATTACAGTGCATAATTCACCCCTCCACTTT. The chain couples TRBV11-2 to TRBJ1-6; D is ambiguous. V was cut by 2 bases and J by 5 bases, with 10 bases left in between. This CDR3 has 15 residues. Germline loops: CDR1 SGHAT, CDR2 FQNNGV.

This chain uses TRBV29-1 with TRBJ2-1, with unresolved D. Trimming cost V 4 bases and J 5 bases, with 9 bases left between them. The germline CDR1 and CDR2 sequences are SQVTM and ANQGSEA. CDR3 length: 12 amino acids. CDR3 amino acids: CSVVPLHNEQFF. CDR3 DNA sequence: TGCAGCGTTGTGCCGCTCCACAATGAGCAGTTCTTC.

The chain carries TRBV6-1 and TRBJ1-1, with unresolved D. The CDR3 has 14 amino acids. CDR1 is MNHNS, CDR2 SASEGT, per germline. Trimming pared 5 bases from V and 3 bases from J, leaving 13 bases between. CDR3 sequence reads: CASSYFGADTEAFF. CDR3 bases: TGTGCCAGCAGTTATTTCGGAGCGGACACTGAAGCTTTCTTT.

The rearrangement joins TRBV7-9 to TRBJ2-2, with 10 positions matching TRBD2. V was pared by 2 bases and J by 2 bases, with 2 bases of the junction left unmatched. The germline V gene has CDR1 SEHNR and CDR2 FQNEAQ (reference sequence). The CDR3 runs 16 residues. CDR3: CASSLRTSGNTGELFF. The CDR3 coding sequence is TGTGCCAGCAGCTTAAGGACTAGCGGCAACACCGGGGAGCTGTTTTTT.

The genes are TRBV11-2 and TRBJ2-1, with D hard to call. CDR3 size: 15 residues. V lost 3 bases to trimming and J lost 0 bases, with 9 bases between them. The germline V gene has CDR1 SGHAT and CDR2 FQNNGV. The CDR3 DNA follows: TGTGCCAGCAGCTTCGCGGAGAGCTCCTACAATGAGCAGTTCTTC. Amino acid sequence: CASSFAESSYNEQFF.

The chain uses TRBV2 and TRBJ2-2; D unresolved. This CDR3 region has 14 residues. Trimming shortened V by 6 bases and J by 5 bases, and 13 bases separated the two germline ends. Germline-derived CDR1 and CDR2 are SNHLY and FYNNEI. Here the CDR3 reads CASSAPSRTGELFF. CDR3 coding DNA: TGTGCCAGCAGCGCCCCTTCACGGACCGGGGAGCTGTTTTTT.

This rearrangement joins TRBV14 to TRBJ1-5; D is unclear. This CDR3 comprises 20 residues. Germline V gene sequence: CDR1 SGHDN, CDR2 FVKESK. Between the trimmed V and J ends, which lost 1 base and 3 bases, there was a span of 25 bases. This CDR3 reads CASSQVVCTPRPKNNQPQHF. The DNA for the CDR3 is TGTGCCAGCAGCCAAGTTGTGTGCACACCACGCCCAAAGAACAATCAGCCCCAGCATTTT.

This clone showed up just once. The genes are TRBV2 and TRBJ1-5; D possibly corresponds to TRBD1 (5 bases). The CDR3 is made up of 16 amino acids. Per the germline V gene, CDR1 is SNHLY and CDR2 is FYNNEI. Trimming took 2 bases from V and 6 from J, leaving 17 bases between them. DNA of the CDR3: TGTGCCAGCAGTGAAAGGAGCAGGGCGAGGGCTCAGCCCCAGCATTTT. Protein sequence: CASSERSRARAQPQHF.

With regard to this clone: A junction boundary mismatches the germline segment, possibly from a read error. The V call is TRBV7-7, the J call TRBJ2-1; 11 bases match TRBD2. The CDR3 has 15 amino acids. The germline V gene has CDR1 SSHAT and CDR2 FNYEAQ (reference sequence). The CDR3 sequence: CASSLLAGEISEQFF. DNA of the CDR3: TGTGCTAGCAGCTTACTAGCGGGAGAAATTAGTGAGCAGTTCTTC.

A remark on this clone: One base away lies a much larger clone, so this may be a sequencing read error. At the DNA level, this CDR3 is encoded by other sequences in the same sample as well. The chain joins TRBV7-8 to TRBJ2-7, with 9 bases that match TRBD1. CDR1 and CDR2 (germline): SGHVS, FQNEAQ. With V trimmed by 2 bases and J by 2 bases, 1 base remained unmatched. This CDR3 contains 14 residues. CDR3 sequence: CASSLRQGAYEQYF. CDR3 nucleotide sequence: TGTGCCAGCAGCTTACGACAGGGGGCCTACGAGCAGTACTTC.

DNA of the CDR3: TGCGCCAGCACCAGACTTGCCTCGGAGGGAGGAGTCCAGTTCTTC. This translates into CASTRLASEGGVQFF. The rearrangement uses TRBV5-1 and TRBJ2-1; D perhaps matches TRBD2 (6 bases). The germline V gene encodes CDR1 SGHRS and CDR2 YFSETQ. Trimming shortened V by 6 bases and J by 13 bases, and 26 bases separated the two germline ends. This CDR3 spans 15 amino acids.

V and J are TRBV3-1 (or the pseudogene TRBV3-2) and TRBJ1-2; perhaps TRBD1 as D (6 bases). V dropped 2 bases and J dropped 7 bases, with 23 bases sitting between them. Germline-derived CDR1 and CDR2 are LGHDT and YNNKEL (reference sequence). The CDR3 runs 17 residues. This CDR3 reads CASSQYDKRTQGGGYTF. CDR3 DNA: TGTGCCAGCAGCCAATATGACAAAAGGACCCAAGGGGGTGGCTACACCTTC.